This T cell receptor beta chain appears in the sequencing data of a study of cytomegalovirus exposure and HLA in healthy donors. Findings of the study overall: Reports credit the classifier with highly specific, highly sensitive diagnosis of cytomegalovirus status. Among CMV-associated TCR beta chains, most appeared HLA-restricted in a later analysis. Association of about 17,000 TCR beta sequences with HLA alleles was found at 0.05 false discovery rate in a later analysis. For TCR beta chains, V- and J-gene trimming was later linked to a missense DCLRE1C variant.

Primers included in the PCR were 60 Vbeta and 13 Jbeta primers. Libraries were prepared by immunoSEQ multiplex PCR; TCRdb keeps only in-frame clonotypes and omits some of them. The table records 99,000 or so clones, 69% of them present only once. Germline loops: CDR1 SGHRS, CDR2 YFSETQ. The CDR3 loop spans 15 amino acids. The V and J ends lost 0 bases and 9 bases, in that order; junction bases with no gene match: 8. Comment on this clone: As yet, its antigen is unknown.

The chain recombines TRBV5-1 with TRBJ2-2, with TRBD2 identical over 7 bases. The sequence was collected from a man aged 25-40 years in good health and CMV-seronegative. The sample was PBMCs. CDR3 DNA sequence: TGCGCCAGCAGCTTGGACGGTGGGAGGGCCCGGGAGCTGTTTTTT. Translating it yields CASSLDGGRARELFF.